This T cell receptor (beta chain) was found in a study of cytomegalovirus exposure and HLA in healthy donors. V was shortened by 2 bases and J by 7 bases, with 15 bases between the two germline ends. CDR1 and CDR2 from the germline V gene are MNHEY and SVGAGI. The CDR3 runs to 16 residues. PCR amplification relied on 60 Vbeta primers (plus 13 Jbeta primers). Repertoires were generated with immunoSEQ multiplex PCR, while TCRdb's copy carries only in-frame clones and drops some. The data show nearly 200,000 clones, roughly 73% seen once. This clone was seen a single time. What was sequenced was PBMCs. The TCR sequence derives from a woman aged 25 to 45 in good health and CMV-seropositive. The chain recombines TRBV6-5 with TRBJ1-6; D is undetermined. The CDR3 loop is CASSYALRSSNSPLHF. The CDR3 DNA is TGTGCCAGCAGTTACGCCCTGCGCTCATCCAATTCACCCCTCCACTTT.